This T cell receptor (beta chain) was found in a study of blood T cell repertoires in COVID-19. Original analysis: Reference gene primers were amplified, and this amplification served to estimate nucleated cell counts. Sequencing was performed with immunoSEQ multiplex PCR; in TCRdb, only in-frame clones are kept and a portion is missing. From that table come the V and J calls and clone size; the DNA was used to work out D and trimming. This table has 100,000 or so clones, approximately 88% appearing once. There are 18 residues in the CDR3. The germline gives CDR1 MGHDK, CDR2 SYGVNS. V trimming: 4 bases; J trimming: 1 base; junction bases outside the gene matches: 6.

This TCR was sampled from a man in his sixties with acute or convalescent COVID-19. Sequencing used peripheral blood. V gene TRBV25-1 combines with J gene TRBJ2-6; 11 nucleotides match TRBD1. The CDR3: CASSVNWDRGSGANVLTF. CDR3 coding DNA: TGTGCCAGCAGTGTAAATTGGGACAGGGGGTCTGGGGCCAACGTCCTGACTTTC.